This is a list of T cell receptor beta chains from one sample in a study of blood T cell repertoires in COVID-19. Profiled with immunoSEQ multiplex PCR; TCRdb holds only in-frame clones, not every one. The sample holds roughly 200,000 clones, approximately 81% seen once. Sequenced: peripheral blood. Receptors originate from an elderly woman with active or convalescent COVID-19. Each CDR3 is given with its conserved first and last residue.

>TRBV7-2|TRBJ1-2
CASSLGGGFGYTF
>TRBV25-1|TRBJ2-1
CASSELGGRVAGNEQFF
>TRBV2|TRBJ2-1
CASRLGLASYEQFF
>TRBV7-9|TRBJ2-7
CASSPGLTLDEQYF
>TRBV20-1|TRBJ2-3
CSASFTSGTDTQYF
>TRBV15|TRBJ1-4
CATSSTTGLDEKLFF
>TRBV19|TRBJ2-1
CASSTAGVRNEQFF
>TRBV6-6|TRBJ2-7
CASSVGSLRGEQYF
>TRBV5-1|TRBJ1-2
CASSYGTGFDYGYTF
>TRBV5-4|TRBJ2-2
CASTPGRAPGELFF
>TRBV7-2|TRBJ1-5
CASSLVTGPGQPQHF
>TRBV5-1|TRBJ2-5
CASSPLGQGQETQYF
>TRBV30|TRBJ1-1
CAWRGTGEAFF
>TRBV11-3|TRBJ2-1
CASSFPLTGSESYNEQFF
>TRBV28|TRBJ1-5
CASRWARLDQPQHF
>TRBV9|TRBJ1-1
CASSAPGGTEAFF
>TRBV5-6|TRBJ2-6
CASSLLQTGANVLTF
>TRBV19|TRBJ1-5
CASTSGGLGSNQPQHF
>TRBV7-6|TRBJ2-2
CASSFTSGPNTGELFF
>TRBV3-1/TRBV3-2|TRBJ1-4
CASSQDRDRGGEKLFF
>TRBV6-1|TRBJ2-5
CASSELGGLETQYF
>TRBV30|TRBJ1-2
CAWSPNSYGYTF
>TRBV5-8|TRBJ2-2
CASSTRESGELFF
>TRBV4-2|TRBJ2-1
CASSLDRGNYNEQFF
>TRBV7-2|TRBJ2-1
CASSTLAGFEQFF
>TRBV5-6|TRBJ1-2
CASSLERTSGYTF
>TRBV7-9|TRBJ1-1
CASSFKFLVNTEAFF
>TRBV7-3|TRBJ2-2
CASSSQWVAGGPSSGELFF
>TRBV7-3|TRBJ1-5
CASSLPLTEINQPQHF
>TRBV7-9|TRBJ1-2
CASSHLQDRSNYGYTF
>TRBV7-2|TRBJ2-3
CASSLAPLEGTDTQYF
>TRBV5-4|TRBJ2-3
CASSPTSGGARAPDTQYF
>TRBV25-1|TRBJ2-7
CASSEAGGVYEQYF
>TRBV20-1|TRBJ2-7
CSASGEYEQYF
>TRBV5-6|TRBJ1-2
CASRADKNYGYTF
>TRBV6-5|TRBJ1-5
CASSPGQGGQPQHF
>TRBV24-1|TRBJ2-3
CATSASGSTDTQYF
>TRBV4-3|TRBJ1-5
CASSQASGVQPQHF
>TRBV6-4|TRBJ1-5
CASISQVSNQPQHF
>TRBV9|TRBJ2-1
CASSVVGTGIGNEQFF
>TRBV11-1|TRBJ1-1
CASSFRTGSTEAFF
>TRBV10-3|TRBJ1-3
CAITNSGNTIYF
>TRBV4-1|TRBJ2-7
CASSQVPHSSYEQYF
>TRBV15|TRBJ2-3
CATSSDRETVGQYF
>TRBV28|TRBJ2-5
CASRNRGRSTETQYF
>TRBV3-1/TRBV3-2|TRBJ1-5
CASSQEGLAGKYRNQPQHF
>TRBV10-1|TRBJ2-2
CASSESAVAGGPGTGELFF
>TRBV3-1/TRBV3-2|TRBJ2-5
CASSSGPGETQYF
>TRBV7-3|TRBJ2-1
CASSLTGQAYNEQFF
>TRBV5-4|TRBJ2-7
CASSYLGTSGSYEQYF
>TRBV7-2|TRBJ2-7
CASSRWAGSSYEQYF
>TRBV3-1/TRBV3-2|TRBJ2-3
CASSQGERRAQYF
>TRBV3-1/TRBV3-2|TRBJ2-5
CASSLTVNWYQETQYF
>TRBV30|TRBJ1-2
CAWSVIGGGGYTF
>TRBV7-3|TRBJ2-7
CASSLRRGGEQYF
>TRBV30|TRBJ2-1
CAWRTSPGNEQFF
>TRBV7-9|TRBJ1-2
CASSPGQGYRYTF
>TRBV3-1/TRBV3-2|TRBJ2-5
CASSHRVGLPYF
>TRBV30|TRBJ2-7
CAWEQGVQYEQYF
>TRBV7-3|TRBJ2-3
CASSLEAGGPDTQYF